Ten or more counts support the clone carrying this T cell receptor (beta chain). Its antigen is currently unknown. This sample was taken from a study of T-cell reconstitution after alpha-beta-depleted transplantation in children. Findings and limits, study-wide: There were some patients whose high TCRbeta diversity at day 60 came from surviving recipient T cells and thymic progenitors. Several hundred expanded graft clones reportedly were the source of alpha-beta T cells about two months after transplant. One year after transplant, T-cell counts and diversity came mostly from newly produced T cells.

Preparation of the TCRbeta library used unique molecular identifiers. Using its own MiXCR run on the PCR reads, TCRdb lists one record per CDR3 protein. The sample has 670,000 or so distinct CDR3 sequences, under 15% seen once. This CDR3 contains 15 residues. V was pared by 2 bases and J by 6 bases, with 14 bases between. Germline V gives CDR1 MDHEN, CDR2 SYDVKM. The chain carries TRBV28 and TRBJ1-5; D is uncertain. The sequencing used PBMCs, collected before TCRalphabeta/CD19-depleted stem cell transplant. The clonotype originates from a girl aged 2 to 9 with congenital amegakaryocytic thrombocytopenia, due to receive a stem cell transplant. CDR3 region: CASSLTEVSIQPQHF. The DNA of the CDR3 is TGTGCCAGCAGTTTAACAGAGGTTAGTATTCAGCCCCAGCATTTT.